This entry features one T cell receptor (beta chain) sequence. Sequencing was performed with immunoSEQ multiplex PCR; in TCRdb, only in-frame clones are kept and a portion is missing. Here the sample spans about 220,000 clones, 84% being singletons. This sample stems from a study of blood T cell repertoires in COVID-19. Trimming removed 5 bases from V and 7 bases from J; junction bases left unmatched: 10. Germline loops: CDR1 MNHEY, CDR2 SMNVEV (reference sequence). The CDR3 runs 14 residues. This TCR was sampled from a woman in her 40s who had recovered from COVID-19. Sequencing input: PBMCs or T cells enriched from blood (not recorded which). The chain couples TRBV27 to TRBJ1-1, with 7 bases fitting TRBD1. In DNA form, the CDR3 reads TGTGCCAGCAGTCCCCGGGACAGTTACTATGAAGCTTTCTTT. It codes for CASSPRDSYYEAFF.